The entry below gives a single TCR beta chain sequence along with its context. No antigen is known for it. This CDR3 is built from 11 residues. The germline CDR1 and CDR2 sequences are SEHNR and FQNEAQ (reference sequence). Trimming cost V 2 bases and J 7 bases, with 5 bases left between them. This sample was taken from a study of T cell responses to AZD1222 COVID-19 vaccine. Points from the study as a whole: Variant regions that are unmutated are reportedly the target of nearly half of spike-specific TCRs. Sampling that yielded the repertoires occurred only after the peak T cell response.

Libraries were prepared by immunoSEQ multiplex PCR; TCRdb keeps only in-frame clonotypes and omits some of them. This sample contains 150,000 or so clones. The TCR sequence derives from an adult in good health. The chain recombines TRBV7-9 with TRBJ1-2; D is uncertain. The sequenced material came from peripheral blood. The CDR3 protein is CASSLYLGYTF. CDR3 sequence (DNA): TGTGCCAGCAGCTTATATCTTGGCTACACCTTC. The whole variable domain, remainder taken from reference TRBV7-9 and TRBJ1-2, is DTGVSQNPRHKITKRGQNVTFRCDPISEHNRLYWYRQTLGQGPEFLTYFQNEAQLEKSRLLSDRFSAERPKGSFSTLEIQRTEQGDSAMYLCASSLYLGYTFGSGTRLTVV.